These 31 T cell receptor beta chains originate from one sample sequenced in a study of CD8+ T cells in alopecia areata. After isolation, RNA underwent reverse transcription to generate cDNA as the sequencing template. Assay used: immunoSEQ multiplex PCR; TCRdb lists only in-frame clones, some missing. The data hold about 110,000 clones, with approximately 50% observed a single time. Sequences were obtained from NKG2D-low CD8+ T cells sorted from blood. The receptors here all came from a human donor with alopecia areata.

The rearrangement links TRBV29-1 to TRBJ1-1; D ambiguous. The V end was cut by 4 bases, the J end by 6 bases, with 12 bases between. CDR3 size: 12 residues. Germline values: CDR1 SQVTM, CDR2 ANQGSEA. Here the CDR3 DNA reads TGCAGCGTTGTAATTTCGTCTTCTGAAGCTTTCTTT. Translation gives CSVVISSSEAFF.

The chain uses TRBV6-5 and TRBJ2-5; 10 bases are shared with TRBD2. The germline V gene has CDR1 MNHEY and CDR2 SVGAGI. The CDR3 is made up of 15 amino acids. V lost 7 bases, J lost 2 bases, and 7 bases stayed unmatched. The CDR3 bases are TGTGCCAGCAACCCGACTAGCGGGTTACAAGAGACCCAGTACTTC. Translated: CASNPTSGLQETQYF.

The V call is TRBV5-1, the J call TRBJ2-1; perhaps TRBD1 as D (6 bases). CDR3 length: 15 amino acids. Trimming took 0 bases from V and 4 from J, leaving 11 bases between them. The V gene's germline CDR1 is SGHRS and CDR2 YFSETQ. The CDR3 DNA follows: TGCGCCAGCAGCTTGGATCCAGGGGCTTACAATGAGCAGTTCTTC. It codes for CASSLDPGAYNEQFF.

V is TRBV2 and J is TRBJ2-7, with D perhaps TRBD2 (6 bases). The V gene's germline CDR1 is SNHLY and CDR2 FYNNEI. V lost 6 bases and J 2 bases, leaving 11 bases between the germline ends. CDR3 size: 13 residues. The CDR3 DNA reads TGTGCCAGCAGCGGTTGGGGGGCCTACGAGCAGTACTTC. This sequence encodes CASSGWGAYEQYF.

This clone has only one observation. The chain combines TRBV5-6 with TRBJ1-5; no reliable D call. CDR1 is SGHDT, CDR2 YYEEEE, per germline. The CDR3 runs to 12 residues. Trimming cost V 0 bases and J 6 bases, with 4 bases left between them. CDR3 sequence: CASSLGAQPQHF. CDR3 nucleotide sequence: TGTGCCAGCAGCTTGGGGGCTCAGCCCCAGCATTTT.

This clone has more than one count but fewer than ten. The J gene is TRBJ2-7, the V gene TRBV5-4, with D tentatively TRBD2 (7 bases). Germline lookup yields CDR1 SGHNT and CDR2 YYREEE (reference sequence). The CDR3 is 15 amino acids. V was shortened by 0 bases and J by 0 bases, with 10 bases between the two germline ends. The CDR3 loop is CASSLGAGASYEQYF. In DNA form, the CDR3 reads TGTGCCAGCAGCTTGGGGGCGGGGGCCTCCTACGAGCAGTACTTC.

V is TRBV9 and J is TRBJ2-7; D is possibly TRBD1 (6 bases). CDR3 size: 15 residues. Per the germline V gene, CDR1 is SGDLS and CDR2 is YYNGEE. Deletions cut 0 bases from V and 4 bases from J, with 14 bases between. CDR3 DNA sequence: TGTGCCAGCAGCGTAGACGTGGGCAGGGGTTACGAGCAGTACTTC. Protein: CASSVDVGRGYEQYF. Full variable domain (missing parts from reference TRBV9 and TRBJ2-7): DSGVTQTPKHLITATGQRVTLRCSPRSGDLSVYWYQQSLDQGLQFLIQYYNGEERAKGNILERFSAQQFPDLHSELNLSSLELGDSALYFCASSVDVGRGYEQYFGPGTRLTVT.

The chain joins TRBV29-1 to TRBJ2-7, with 8 bases identical to TRBD1. The germline CDR1 and CDR2 sequences are SQVTM and ANQGSEA. CDR3 size: 15 residues. J lost 5 bases, V lost 6 bases, and 15 bases had no gene match. As DNA, the CDR3 is TGCAGCGTAGGGACCCTAGACAGGGGTGTCGACGAGCAGTACTTC. It encodes CSVGTLDRGVDEQYF.

The genes are TRBV7-8 and TRBJ2-1; D is unresolved. The germline V and J ends were trimmed by 1 base and 0 bases, with 10 bases remaining between them. The CDR3 totals 16 residues. CDR1 and CDR2 from the germline V gene are SGHVS and FQNEAQ. As DNA, the CDR3 is TGTGCCAGCAGCTTAGTTGCGGTAAGCTCCTACAATGAGCAGTTCTTC. Translated: CASSLVAVSSYNEQFF.

The chain couples TRBV30 to TRBJ2-7; 9 bases fit TRBD2. Trimming cost V 1 base and J 2 bases; bases outside gene matches: 3. There are 14 residues in the CDR3. The germline gives CDR1 GTSNPN, CDR2 SVGIG (reference sequence). In nucleotides, the CDR3 is TGTGCCTGGAGTGCGACTAGCGGACCCTACGAGCAGTACTTC. It codes for CAWSATSGPYEQYF.

The chain couples TRBV5-6 to TRBJ2-2; D possibly corresponds to TRBD2 (5 bases). The germline gives CDR1 SGHDT, CDR2 YYEEEE. Trimming left V 3 bases short and J 0 bases short, with 6 bases between. The CDR3 has 14 residues. CDR3: CASSSGTNTGELFF. In DNA form, the CDR3 reads TGTGCCAGCAGCTCCGGGACGAACACCGGGGAGCTGTTTTTT. The full variable domain, rest sourced from reference TRBV5-6 and TRBJ2-2, is DAGVTQSPTHLIKTRGQQVTLRCSPKSGHDTVSWYQQALGQGPQFIFQYYEEEERQRGNFPDRFSGHQFPNYSSELNVNALLLGDSALYLCASSSGTNTGELFFGEGSRLTVL.

V and J are TRBV29-1 and TRBJ2-1; the D call may be TRBD1 or TRBD2 (5 bases each). This CDR3 has 15 residues. Germline-derived CDR1 and CDR2 are SQVTM and ANQGSEA. Between the trimmed V and J ends, which lost 3 bases and 9 bases, there was a span of 21 bases. CDR3 protein: CSVEVPGRDPPEQFF. Here the CDR3 DNA reads TGCAGCGTTGAGGTCCCGGGACGCGATCCTCCTGAGCAGTTCTTC.

V and J are TRBV11-2 and TRBJ2-7; no clear D gene. There are 14 residues in the CDR3. The V end was cut by 5 bases, the J end by 3 bases, with 14 bases between. Germline V CDR1 and CDR2: SGHAT, FQNNGV. CDR3 loop: CASSGLGRFYEQYF. CDR3 nucleotide sequence: TGTGCCAGCAGCGGATTAGGACGATTCTACGAGCAGTACTTC.

This clone was seen a handful of times. CDR3 amino acids: CSVLAANEQFF. CDR3 DNA: TGCAGCGTTTTAGCGGCCAATGAGCAGTTCTTC. The chain combines TRBV29-1 with TRBJ2-1; perhaps TRBD2 as D (6 bases). Germline-derived CDR1 and CDR2 are SQVTM and ANQGSEA. V gave up 5 bases and J gave up 6 bases, with 8 bases separating them. The CDR3 has 11 residues.

The chain links TRBV5-1 to TRBJ2-7, with 9 positions matching TRBD2. Trimming cost V 1 base and J 3 bases; bases outside gene matches: 5. The CDR3 spans 15 residues. Germline CDR1 is SGHRS and CDR2 is YFSETQ. The CDR3 DNA reads as TGCGCCAGCAGCTTGTTGGCTAGCGGGAACTACGAGCAGTACTTC. It yields the protein CASSLLASGNYEQYF.

Only a few counts were recorded for this clone. The V and J genes are TRBV29-1 and TRBJ2-7; D is perhaps TRBD2 (5 bases). The CDR3 consists of 13 residues. V was trimmed by 6 bases and J by 7 bases, leaving 19 bases between them. CDR1 and CDR2 from the germline V gene are SQVTM and ANQGSEA. The CDR3 sequence: CSVFLQDPGEQYF. The CDR3 nucleotides read TGCAGCGTATTCCTTCAGGACCCGGGAGAGCAGTACTTC.

This sequence joins TRBV9 and TRBJ2-1, with 9 nucleotides matching TRBD2. CDR1 is SGDLS and CDR2 is YYNGEE in the germline V gene. V dropped 9 bases and J dropped 4; count of bases not matched to a gene: 5. CDR3 length equals 13 residues. CDR3 sequence reads: CATAGGPYNEQFF. DNA of the CDR3: TGTGCCACCGCGGGAGGGCCTTACAATGAGCAGTTCTTC.

This clone was observed a handful of times. This chain connects TRBV7-8 to TRBJ2-6, with 13 bases aligning to TRBD2. Germline CDR1 is SGHVS and CDR2 is FQNEAQ. This CDR3 spans 19 amino acids. V gave up 7 bases and J gave up 2 bases; unmatched junction bases: 11. The CDR3 bases are TGTGCCAGCATTGGGACTAGCGGGGCCTCTTGGACTGGGGCCAACGTCCTGACTTTC. This gives the protein CASIGTSGASWTGANVLTF. The whole variable domain, remainder taken from reference TRBV7-8 and TRBJ2-6, is GAGVSQSPRYKVAKRGQDVALRCDPISGHVSLFWYQQALGQGPEFLTYFQNEAQLDKSGLPSDRFFAERPEGSVSTLKIQRTQQEDSAVYLCASIGTSGASWTGANVLTFGAGSRLTVL.

This clone was found a few times. The V call is TRBV5-1, the J call TRBJ1-2, with a weak D call TRBD1 (5 bases). The CDR3 sequence is 15 residues long. In germline, CDR1 is SGHRS, CDR2 YFSETQ. Trimming pared 0 bases from V and 8 bases from J, leaving 17 bases between. CDR3 residues: CASSLVGTGAVGYTF. The DNA of the CDR3 is TGCGCCAGCAGCTTGGTAGGCACCGGGGCCGTGGGCTACACCTTC.

The chain uses TRBV2 and TRBJ2-7, with 7 bases fitting TRBD1. The germline V gene encodes CDR1 SNHLY and CDR2 FYNNEI. With V trimmed by 7 bases and J by 2 bases, 5 bases remained unmatched. The CDR3 has 13 amino acids. This CDR3 is CASTTGQPYEQYF. The CDR3 bases are TGTGCCAGCACCACGGGACAGCCCTACGAGCAGTACTTC.

The V call is TRBV5-4, the J call TRBJ2-7, with a possible D match to TRBD1 (5 bases). V was pared by 3 bases and J by 4 bases, with 8 bases between. Looked up from germline, CDR1 is SGHNT and CDR2 is YYREEE (reference sequence). The CDR3 has 12 amino acids. CDR3 DNA sequence: TGTGCCAGCAGCTCTCAGGGTTACGAGCAGTACTTC. Amino acid sequence: CASSSQGYEQYF.

The chain uses TRBV7-9 and TRBJ2-7; TRBD1 matches 11 bases. The junction had 6 bases not matched to a gene; V was cut back by 3 bases and J by 5 bases. The CDR3 loop spans 15 amino acids. Germline V gives CDR1 SEHNR, CDR2 FQNEAQ (reference sequence). Here the CDR3 DNA reads TGTGCCAGCAGCTTGAGGACAGGGGGCATACACGAGCAGTACTTC. It encodes CASSLRTGGIHEQYF. Full variable domain (missing parts from reference TRBV7-9 and TRBJ2-7): DTGVSQNPRHKITKRGQNVTFRCDPISEHNRLYWYRQTLGQGPEFLTYFQNEAQLEKSRLLSDRFSAERPKGSFSTLEIQRTEQGDSAMYLCASSLRTGGIHEQYFGPGTRLTVT.

The table lists this clone with a count of one. V is TRBV2 and J is TRBJ2-5, with TRBD2 matching 8 bases. CDR3 length: 15 amino acids. Germline V gene sequence: CDR1 SNHLY, CDR2 FYNNEI. Unmatched junction bases numbered 12, after V lost 7 bases and J lost 5 bases. CDR3 nucleotides: TGTGCCAGCATGGGGCTAGCGGGCGGCGTGGAGACCCAGTACTTC. Amino acids: CASMGLAGGVETQYF.

The V and J genes are TRBV7-9 and TRBJ2-5, with D hard to call. This CDR3 contains 12 residues. CDR1 and CDR2 from the germline V gene are SEHNR and FQNEAQ (reference sequence). The V and J ends lost 3 bases and 4 bases respectively, with 6 bases between them. Here the CDR3 reads CASSFAPETQYF. The CDR3 DNA follows: TGTGCCAGCAGCTTCGCCCCAGAGACCCAGTACTTC. The variable domain in full, with the rest retrieved from reference TRBV7-9 and TRBJ2-5, is DTGVSQNPRHKITKRGQNVTFRCDPISEHNRLYWYRQTLGQGPEFLTYFQNEAQLEKSRLLSDRFSAERPKGSFSTLEIQRTEQGDSAMYLCASSFAPETQYFGPGTRLLVL.

This rearrangement joins TRBV6-5 to TRBJ1-2; the D gene is possibly TRBD1 (6 bases). The CDR3 runs 13 residues. With 2 bases removed from V and 8 bases from J, the gap between germline ends came to 12 bases. CDR1 is MNHEY and CDR2 is SVGAGI in the germline V gene. The CDR3 loop reads CASSYHAGEGYTF. In DNA form, the CDR3 reads TGTGCCAGCAGTTACCATGCAGGGGAAGGCTACACCTTC.

CDR3 bases: TGTGCCAGCAGTTACTACGGCGAGCAGTACTTC. This codes for CASSYYGEQYF. This chain joins TRBV6-5 and TRBJ2-7; no reliable D call. Germline V CDR1 and CDR2: MNHEY, SVGAGI. Deletions cut 1 base from V and 6 bases from J, with 4 bases between. This CDR3 comprises 11 residues.

This clone was detected once. The chain links TRBV6-1 to TRBJ2-1, with 9 bases that match TRBD2. Per germline, CDR1 MNHNS and CDR2 SASEGT. CDR3 length: 17 residues. Trimming removed 4 bases from V and 2 bases from J; junction bases left unmatched: 9. CDR3 region: CASSADLAGPTYNEQFF. The DNA of the CDR3 is TGTGCCAGCAGTGCAGATCTAGCGGGACCGACCTACAATGAGCAGTTCTTC.

This sequence joins TRBV5-1 and TRBJ2-3, with TRBD2 matching 12 bases. The CDR3 loop spans 20 amino acids. The germline V gene encodes CDR1 SGHRS and CDR2 YFSETQ. The junction had 15 bases not matched to a gene; V was cut back by 0 bases and J by 4 bases. CDR3 DNA sequence: TGCGCCAGCAGCTTGGAGGTCCAGGGGGCTAGCGGGAGGGCTGCAGATACGCAGTATTTT. Translating gives CASSLEVQGASGRAADTQYF.

CDR3 residues: CASTPWEGNGYTF. The CDR3 nucleotides are TGTGCCAGCACCCCATGGGAAGGGAATGGCTACACCTTC. The V call is TRBV9, the J call TRBJ1-2; D gene ambiguous. The CDR3 has 13 amino acids. The germline gives CDR1 SGDLS, CDR2 YYNGEE. Between the trimmed V and J ends, which lost 6 bases and 6 bases, there was a span of 15 bases.

The chain recombines TRBV27 with TRBJ2-1; TRBD1 matches 10 bases. This CDR3 is 17 amino acids long. V was pared by 5 bases and J by 7 bases, with 14 bases of the junction left unmatched. Germline values: CDR1 MNHEY, CDR2 SMNVEV (reference sequence). This CDR3 is CASSPTIGTGVRNEQFF. CDR3 DNA: TGTGCCAGCAGTCCGACGATCGGGACAGGGGTGAGGAATGAGCAGTTCTTC.

The chain uses TRBV7-9 and TRBJ2-1; TRBD2 is a possible D gene (7 bases). Per the germline V gene, CDR1 is SEHNR and CDR2 is FQNEAQ (reference sequence). Trimming removed 5 bases from V and 2 bases from J, with 16 bases in between. The CDR3 sequence is 16 residues long. The CDR3, as DNA: TGTGCCAGCAGCCCCCAGGGGACTACCACCTACAATGAGCAGTTCTTC. It translates to CASSPQGTTTYNEQFF.